The T cell receptor (beta chain) under discussion was sequenced for a study of T cells in women clearing cervical HPV infection. Germline assignment: CDR1 SGHRS and CDR2 YFSETQ. The CDR3 length is 16 residues. The assay was immunoSEQ multiplex PCR, and TCRdb's table has in-frame clones only and misses some. The repertoire shows about 28,000 clones; the top ten hold about a sixth. On this clone: The CDR3 end lies 3 residues beyond the end of the read and is filled in from the germline J gene.

The source of this sequence is a woman aged 18-70 years with a cervical HPV16 infection that either progressed to CIN3+ or cleared (not recorded which). Sequenced material: blood buffy coat. V usage is TRBV5-1 and J usage is TRBJ2-3, with 8 bases lining up with TRBD2. The CDR3 protein is CASSLAGVGYQETQYF. The covered CDR3 bases are TGCGCCAGCAGCTTAGCGGGAGTGGGGTACCAAGAGACG.